This passage covers 10 T cell receptor beta chains from one sample sequenced in a study of cytomegalovirus exposure and HLA in healthy donors. Amplification used 60 Vbeta primers and 13 Jbeta primers. The data were produced by immunoSEQ multiplex PCR, yet TCRdb's version contains in-frame clones alone and is incomplete. The sample shows around 150,000 clones, around 65% of them seen only once. Sequences were obtained from PBMCs. Source of these receptors: a woman in her sixties or seventies in good health and CMV-seronegative.

This clone has more than one count but fewer than ten. The rearrangement joins TRBV27 to TRBJ1-5, with a tentative D call TRBD1 (5 bases). This CDR3 region has 16 residues. V lost 6 bases and J lost 7, with 22 bases in between. Looked up from germline, CDR1 is MNHEY and CDR2 is SMNVEV (reference sequence). CDR3 residues: CASRTESEGEGQPQHF. CDR3 DNA: TGTGCCAGCAGGACGGAATCGGAGGGAGAGGGGCAGCCCCAGCATTTT.

This clone was picked up a small number of times. The rearrangement joins TRBV9 to TRBJ1-2; no reliable D call. The germline V and J ends were trimmed by 0 bases and 1 base, with 7 bases remaining between them. Germline V lookup: CDR1 SGDLS, CDR2 YYNGEE. The CDR3 extends over 14 amino acids. CDR3 protein: CASSVGGSNYGYTF. The CDR3 nucleotides are TGTGCCAGCAGCGTAGGAGGCAGTAACTATGGCTACACCTTC.

This sequence joins TRBV18 and TRBJ2-1; 11 bases are a match to TRBD2. With V trimmed by 1 base and J by 3 bases, 5 bases remained unmatched. The CDR3 consists of 17 residues. Per germline, CDR1 KGHSH and CDR2 LQKENI. Written as DNA, the CDR3 is TGTGCCAGCTCACCACTCAGGCTAGCGGGGGGCTACAATGAGCAGTTCTTC. As protein: CASSPLRLAGGYNEQFF.

The chain joins TRBV27 to TRBJ2-2, with TRBD2 identical over 10 bases. This CDR3 is 17 amino acids long. Germline trimming cut 6 bases from V and 0 bases from J; bases unmatched to any gene: 7. CDR1 and CDR2 from the germline V gene are MNHEY and SMNVEV (reference sequence). The CDR3 sequence is CASSLTSGFANTGELFF. CDR3 coding DNA: TGTGCCAGCAGCCTGACTAGCGGGTTCGCGAACACCGGGGAGCTGTTTTTT.

The chain links TRBV2 to TRBJ1-1; 7 nucleotides align to TRBD1. The J segment lost 1 base and the V segment lost 5 bases, leaving 4 bases of the junction unmatched. This CDR3 is built from 14 residues. From germline, CDR1 is SNHLY and CDR2 FYNNEI. CDR3 sequence reads: CASSLKGANTEAFF. The CDR3 region has the DNA TGTGCCAGCAGTCTAAAGGGGGCGAACACTGAAGCTTTCTTT.

The chain is built from TRBV19 and TRBJ2-1; 12 bases match TRBD2. From germline, CDR1 is LNHDA and CDR2 SQIVND (reference sequence). After removal of 5 bases from V and 6 bases from J, the junction contained 5 bases not matched to a gene. This CDR3 contains 15 residues. In DNA form, the CDR3 reads TGTGCCAGTAGTGGACTAGCGGGAAACGGCAATGAGCAGTTCTTC. Translating gives CASSGLAGNGNEQFF.

This clone occurred a few times. The J gene is TRBJ2-5, the V gene TRBV4-2, with D maybe TRBD1 (5 bases). V was pared by 5 bases and J by 5 bases, with 12 bases between. Per the germline V gene, CDR1 is LGHNA and CDR2 is YNFKEQ. This CDR3 region has 13 residues. In nucleotides, the CDR3 is TGTGCCAGCAGCTCCCGGTCAGGGGAGACCCAGTACTTC. Its translation: CASSSRSGETQYF.

This clone appeared once. The rearrangement joins TRBV12-5 to TRBJ1-3; D is perhaps TRBD1 (5 bases). This CDR3 region has 16 residues. Germline assignment: CDR1 LGHNT and CDR2 FRNRAP. The ends were cut back, 4 bases at V and 0 bases at J, with 13 bases in the middle. CDR3 bases: TGTGCTAGTGGTTGGGGCGCACCAGGCTCTGGAAACACCATATATTTT. Protein sequence: CASGWGAPGSGNTIYF.

The genes are TRBV5-1 and TRBJ1-2; the match to TRBD1 covers 7 bases. There are 13 residues in the CDR3. After removal of 4 bases from V and 4 bases from J, the junction contained 4 bases not matched to a gene. Germline lookup yields CDR1 SGHRS and CDR2 YFSETQ. The CDR3 coding sequence is TGCGCCAGCAGCGTGGGACAGTCCTATGGCTACACCTTC. It encodes CASSVGQSYGYTF.

Notes on this clone: The same CDR3 can be traced to other DNA sequences in this sample. The rearrangement joins TRBV7-2 to TRBJ2-3; the match to TRBD1 covers 7 bases. CDR1 is SGHTA and CDR2 is FQGNSA in the germline V gene. The CDR3 covers 13 residues. After removal of 2 bases from V and 4 bases from J, the junction contained 0 bases not matched to a gene. CDR3 residues: CASSLQGADTQYF. CDR3 coding DNA: TGTGCCAGCAGCTTACAGGGGGCAGATACGCAGTATTTT. Full variable domain (outside the CDR3, taken from reference TRBV7-2 and TRBJ2-3): GAGVSQSPSNKVTEKGKDVELRCDPISGHTALYWYRQSLGQGLEFLIYFQGNSAPDKSGLPSDRFSAERTGGSVSTLTIQRTQQEDSAVYLCASSLQGADTQYFGPGTRLTVL.